The 23 T cell receptor beta chains reported below all come from one sample, sequenced in a study of blood T cell repertoires in COVID-19. Using immunoSEQ multiplex PCR, the repertoire was profiled, and TCRdb retains in-frame clones only, with some absent. The data show under 110,000 clones, with roughly four fifths seen just once and 13% to 15% held by the top ten. The sequencing input was peripheral blood. These receptors all come from a woman aged 60-70 years with acute or convalescent COVID-19.

The sample holds one count of this clone. The V and J genes are TRBV3-1 (or the pseudogene TRBV3-2) and TRBJ2-1, with 10 bases lining up with TRBD1. V gave up 6 bases and J gave up 6 bases; unmatched junction bases: 8. From germline, CDR1 is LGHDT and CDR2 YNNKEL (reference sequence). The CDR3 sequence is 15 residues long. Written as DNA, the CDR3 is TGTGCCAGCAGTTTCGGACAGGGGGAAGGCAATGAGCAGTTCTTC. Residues: CASSFGQGEGNEQFF.

The chain employs TRBV5-1 and TRBJ2-6; tentatively, D is TRBD2 (6 bases). This CDR3 is built from 16 residues. CDR1 is SGHRS and CDR2 is YFSETQ in the germline V gene. V gave up 6 bases and J gave up 2 bases, with 15 bases separating them. The CDR3 coding sequence is TGCGCCAGCACGCGGGGTACTGTAGCTGGGGCCAACGTCCTGACTTTC. Translated: CASTRGTVAGANVLTF.

The chain recombines TRBV10-3 with TRBJ2-1; D is possibly TRBD2 (6 bases). This CDR3 has 14 residues. Trimming took off 7 bases at V and 7 bases at J, with 17 bases between the two ends. The germline V gene encodes CDR1 ENHRY and CDR2 SYGVKD. CDR3 DNA sequence: TGTGCCATCACCCCAAGGGACTTTGGTAATGAGCAGTTCTTC. Protein product: CAITPRDFGNEQFF.

The rearrangement joins TRBV7-2 to TRBJ2-1; 12 nucleotides match TRBD2. This CDR3 contains 19 residues. Germline loops: CDR1 SGHTA, CDR2 FQGNSA. The V gene end was trimmed by 3 bases and the J gene end by 1 base; junction bases not matched to a gene: 10. CDR3 DNA: TGTGCCAGCAGCTTTCGACTTTGGACTAGCGGGATTTCCTACAATGAGCAGTTCTTC. Translating gives CASSFRLWTSGISYNEQFF.

The gene calls are TRBV5-1 and TRBJ2-1, with 9 positions matching TRBD1. The germline V gene has CDR1 SGHRS and CDR2 YFSETQ. This CDR3 spans 15 amino acids. Trimming at V came to 0 bases and at J to 3 bases, leaving 1 base not matched to a gene. The chain's CDR3 is CASSLGDRDYNEQFF. The DNA of the CDR3 is TGCGCCAGCAGCTTGGGGGACAGGGACTACAATGAGCAGTTCTTC.

The chain carries TRBV28 and TRBJ1-6; D uncertain. The germline V and J ends were trimmed by 7 bases and 0 bases, with 16 bases remaining between them. The CDR3 is made up of 17 amino acids. Germline V gene sequence: CDR1 MDHEN, CDR2 SYDVKM. The CDR3 spells CASIPGTPGSYNSPLHF. As DNA, the CDR3 is TGTGCCAGCATCCCCGGAACCCCAGGCTCCTATAATTCACCCCTCCACTTT.

This chain uses TRBV6-1 with TRBJ1-5; D remains unclear. The germline V gene encodes CDR1 MNHNS and CDR2 SASEGT. Trimming pared 3 bases from V and 0 bases from J, leaving 3 bases between. The CDR3 length is 13 residues. CDR3 DNA sequence: TGTGCCAGCAGTGAGTATAGCAATCAGCCCCAGCATTTT. Encoded protein: CASSEYSNQPQHF.

The rearrangement joins TRBV7-9 to TRBJ1-2; D may be TRBD1 (5 bases). The CDR3 runs to 15 residues. From germline, CDR1 is SEHNR and CDR2 FQNEAQ (reference sequence). V was shortened by 1 base and J by 8 bases, with 17 bases between the two germline ends. The CDR3 coding sequence is TGTGCCAGCAGCTTAGAGGACACCATCTACCAGGGCTACACCTTC. This sequence encodes CASSLEDTIYQGYTF. Using reference TRBV7-9 and TRBJ1-2 for the parts outside the CDR3, the full variable domain is DTGVSQNPRHKITKRGQNVTFRCDPISEHNRLYWYRQTLGQGPEFLTYFQNEAQLEKSRLLSDRFSAERPKGSFSTLEIQRTEQGDSAMYLCASSLEDTIYQGYTFGSGTRLTVV.

The chain employs TRBV2 and TRBJ1-1; D may be TRBD1 (6 bases). The V and J ends lost 4 bases and 4 bases respectively, with 13 bases between them. The CDR3 runs to 14 residues. In germline, CDR1 is SNHLY, CDR2 FYNNEI. The CDR3: CASSVSSGVTEAFF. The CDR3, as DNA: TGTGCCAGCAGTGTCTCCTCAGGGGTCACTGAAGCTTTCTTT.

This chain uses TRBV7-9 with TRBJ1-4, with 9 bases that match TRBD1. This CDR3 has 14 residues. Looked up from germline, CDR1 is SEHNR and CDR2 is FQNEAQ (reference sequence). V was pared by 5 bases and J by 6 bases, with 4 bases of the junction left unmatched. The CDR3 protein is CASSPRDRDEKLFF. In nucleotides, the CDR3 is TGTGCCAGCAGCCCCCGGGACAGGGATGAAAAACTGTTTTTT.

The chain recombines TRBV19 with TRBJ1-2; D is undetermined. The CDR3 runs to 13 residues. CDR1 is LNHDA and CDR2 is SQIVND in the germline V gene (reference sequence). Between the trimmed V and J ends, which lost 0 bases and 8 bases, there was a span of 10 bases. The CDR3 DNA follows: TGTGCCAGTAGTATAGACTCCTCCGGGGGCTACACCTTC. It codes for CASSIDSSGGYTF.

As DNA, the CDR3 is TGCGCCAGCAGCACCCGAGGGGGGGCCAACTATGGCTACACCTTC. Protein: CASSTRGGANYGYTF. This chain links TRBV5-1 with TRBJ1-2; perhaps TRBD1 as D (6 bases). Trimming took off 4 bases at V and 2 bases at J, with 15 bases between the two ends. Germline lookup yields CDR1 SGHRS and CDR2 YFSETQ. The CDR3 is 15 residues long.

The genes are TRBV4-1 and TRBJ2-3; possibly TRBD1 for D (6 bases). The V gene's germline CDR1 is MGHRA and CDR2 YSYEKL. V shed 5 bases and J shed 2 bases, with 17 bases lying between them. The CDR3 runs to 16 residues. The CDR3 DNA reads as TGCGCCAGCAGCGTACACAGGGAACCCCACACAGATACGCAGTATTTT. As protein: CASSVHREPHTDTQYF.

The chain employs TRBV6-5 and TRBJ1-6; D unclear. Looked up from germline, CDR1 is MNHEY and CDR2 is SVGAGI. The CDR3 contains 15 residues. The V and J ends lost 6 bases and 10 bases respectively, with 19 bases between them. In DNA, the CDR3 is TGTGCCAGCAGGGGGAGTTTTAACAGAGAATCACCCCTCCACTTT. This codes for CASRGSFNRESPLHF.

This clone was counted once. The V gene is TRBV10-1, the J gene TRBJ2-1; 7 nucleotides match TRBD1. From germline, CDR1 is WNHNN and CDR2 SYGVQD (reference sequence). The ends lost 6 bases at V and 3 bases at J; junction bases unmatched: 11. The CDR3 totals 16 residues. Here the CDR3 reads CASRSTGTVSYNEQFF. CDR3 coding DNA: TGCGCCAGCAGGTCCACCGGGACAGTAAGCTACAATGAGCAGTTCTTC.

The J gene is TRBJ1-6, the V gene TRBV18; D perhaps matches TRBD1 (6 bases). From germline, CDR1 is KGHSH and CDR2 LQKENI. The CDR3 has 14 residues. The V end lost 3 bases, the J end lost 10 bases, and 13 bases lay between the germline ends. The DNA of the CDR3 is TGTGCCAGCTCACCTGGACAGTTAGGATCACCCCTCCACTTT. It yields the protein CASSPGQLGSPLHF. Variable domain in full (rest from reference TRBV18 and TRBJ1-6): NAGVMQNPRHLVRRRGQEARLRCSPMKGHSHVYWYRQLPEEGLKFMVYLQKENIIDESGMPKERFSAEFPKEGPSILRIQQVVRGDSAAYFCASSPGQLGSPLHFGNGTRLTVT.

The chain joins TRBV5-1 to TRBJ1-5; D not resolved. This CDR3 region has 15 residues. The germline V gene encodes CDR1 SGHRS and CDR2 YFSETQ. Trimming took off 4 bases at V and 6 bases at J, with 17 bases between the two ends. The CDR3 region has the DNA TGCGCCAGCAGCCTAACGCCCGGGGTTGGTCAGCCCCAGCATTTT. It codes for CASSLTPGVGQPQHF.

The J gene is TRBJ1-5, the V gene TRBV2; possible D gene TRBD1, 5 bases. CDR3 length equals 12 residues. From germline, CDR1 is SNHLY and CDR2 FYNNEI. V dropped 4 bases and J dropped 9 bases, with 10 bases sitting between them. The CDR3 bases are TGTGCCAGCAGTGGCAGGGCTGGGCCCCAGCATTTT. Encoded protein: CASSGRAGPQHF.

The gene calls are TRBV2 and TRBJ2-2; D is unresolved. The CDR3 has 13 amino acids. V lost 4 bases to trimming and J lost 4 bases, with 7 bases between them. Per the germline V gene, CDR1 is SNHLY and CDR2 is FYNNEI. The CDR3 nucleotides are TGTGCCAGCAGTGCTTTCCCCACCGGGGAGCTGTTTTTT. Its translation: CASSAFPTGELFF.

This chain uses TRBV11-2 with TRBJ1-2; TRBD1 aligns across 7 bases. The ends lost 1 base at V and 4 bases at J; junction bases unmatched: 12. The CDR3 sequence is 17 residues long. Germline V CDR1 and CDR2: SGHAT, FQNNGV. The CDR3 here is CASSLALRDSQIYGYTF. The CDR3 DNA is TGTGCCAGCAGCTTAGCCCTCCGGGACAGCCAAATCTATGGCTACACCTTC.

J is TRBJ1-5 and V is TRBV21-1; the D segment call TRBD1 is taken from the table without a DNA check. TRBV21-1 is shown as a pseudogene. The CDR3 extends over 15 amino acids. The CDR3 DNA reads as TGTGCCAGCAGCCAAACAAAGGGACAGAACCAGCCCCAGCATTTT. It translates to CASSQTKGQNQPQHF.

The V gene is TRBV2, the J gene TRBJ1-1; D uncertain. Between the trimmed V and J ends, which lost 6 bases and 6 bases, there was a span of 11 bases. This CDR3 has 12 amino acids. Germline-derived CDR1 and CDR2 are SNHLY and FYNNEI. The CDR3 region is CASRASGAEAFF. The CDR3 bases are TGTGCCAGCAGGGCCTCGGGAGCTGAAGCTTTCTTT.

The chain has TRBV27 and TRBJ2-3; 10 nucleotides align to TRBD2. The V gene's germline CDR1 is MNHEY and CDR2 SMNVEV (reference sequence). V lost 6 bases, J lost 10 bases, and 4 bases stayed unmatched. This CDR3 has 12 amino acids. This CDR3 reads CASRASGRAQYF. The CDR3 DNA reads as TGTGCCAGCAGGGCTAGCGGGAGAGCGCAGTATTTT.